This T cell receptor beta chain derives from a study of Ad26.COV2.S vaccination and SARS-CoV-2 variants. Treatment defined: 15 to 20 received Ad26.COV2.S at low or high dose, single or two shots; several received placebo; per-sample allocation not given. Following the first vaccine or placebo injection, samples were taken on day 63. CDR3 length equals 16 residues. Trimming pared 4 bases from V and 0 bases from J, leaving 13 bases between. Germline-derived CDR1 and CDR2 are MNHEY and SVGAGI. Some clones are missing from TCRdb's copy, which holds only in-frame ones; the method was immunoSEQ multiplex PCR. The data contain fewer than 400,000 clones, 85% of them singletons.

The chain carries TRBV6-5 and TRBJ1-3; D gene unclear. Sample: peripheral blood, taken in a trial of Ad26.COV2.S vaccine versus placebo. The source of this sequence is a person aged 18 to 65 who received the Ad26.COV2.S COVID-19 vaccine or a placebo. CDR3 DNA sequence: TGTGCCAGCAGTTTTCAGACACCCACCTCTGGAAACACCATATATTTT. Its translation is CASSFQTPTSGNTIYF.